This TCR beta chain was sequenced for a study of blood T cell repertoires in COVID-19. Across the whole study: The analysed material was cDNA or gDNA that came from T cells, B-cell-depleted T cells, or PBMCs.

The CDR3 is 14 amino acids. From germline, CDR1 is GTSNPN and CDR2 SVGIG (reference sequence). With 0 bases removed from V and 3 bases from J, the gap between germline ends came to 11 bases. Authors' analysis steps: Using reference gene primer amplification, nucleated cell counts were estimated. Sequenced by immunoSEQ multiplex PCR; TCRdb stores in-frame clones only, minus some. The V and J calls and clone size were taken over from that table, and D and trimming were inferred from the DNA. The sample holds about 160,000 clones, approximately 82% seen once. A remark on this clone: Other DNA sequences in the sample encode the same CDR3.

The rearrangement joins TRBV30 to TRBJ1-1; tentative D call: TRBD1 (5 bases). The sequence was obtained from a woman aged 80 or over with acute or convalescent COVID-19. Material for sequencing was peripheral blood. CDR3 nucleotides: TGTGCCTGGAGTGTCCGACTAGGGGACACTGAAGCTTTCTTT. It translates to CAWSVRLGDTEAFF.